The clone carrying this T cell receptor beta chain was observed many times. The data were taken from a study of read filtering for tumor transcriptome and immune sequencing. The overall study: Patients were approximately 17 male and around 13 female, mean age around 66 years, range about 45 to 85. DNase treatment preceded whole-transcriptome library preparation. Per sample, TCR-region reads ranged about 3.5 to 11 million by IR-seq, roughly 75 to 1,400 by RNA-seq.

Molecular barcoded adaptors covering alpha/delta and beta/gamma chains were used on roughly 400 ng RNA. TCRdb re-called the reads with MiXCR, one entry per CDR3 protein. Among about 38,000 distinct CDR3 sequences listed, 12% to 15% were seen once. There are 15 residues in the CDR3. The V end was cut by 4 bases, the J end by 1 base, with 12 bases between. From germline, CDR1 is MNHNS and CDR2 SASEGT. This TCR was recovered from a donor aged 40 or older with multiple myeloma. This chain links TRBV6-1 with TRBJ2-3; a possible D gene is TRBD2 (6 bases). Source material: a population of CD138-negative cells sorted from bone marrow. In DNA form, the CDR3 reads TGTGCCAGCAGTGTCCAGGGAGGTGGCACAGATACGCAGTATTTT. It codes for CASSVQGGGTDTQYF.